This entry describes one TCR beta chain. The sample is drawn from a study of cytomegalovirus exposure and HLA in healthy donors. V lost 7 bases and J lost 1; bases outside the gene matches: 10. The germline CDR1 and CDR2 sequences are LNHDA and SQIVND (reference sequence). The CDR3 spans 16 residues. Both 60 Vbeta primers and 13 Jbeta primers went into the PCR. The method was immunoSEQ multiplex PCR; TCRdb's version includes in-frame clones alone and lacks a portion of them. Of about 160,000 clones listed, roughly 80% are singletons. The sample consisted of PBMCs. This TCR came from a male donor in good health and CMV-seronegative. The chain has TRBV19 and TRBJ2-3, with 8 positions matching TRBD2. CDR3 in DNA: TGTGCCAGTAAAGATCCGGGAGGGCCCGGCACAGATACGCAGTATTTT. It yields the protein CASKDPGGPGTDTQYF.